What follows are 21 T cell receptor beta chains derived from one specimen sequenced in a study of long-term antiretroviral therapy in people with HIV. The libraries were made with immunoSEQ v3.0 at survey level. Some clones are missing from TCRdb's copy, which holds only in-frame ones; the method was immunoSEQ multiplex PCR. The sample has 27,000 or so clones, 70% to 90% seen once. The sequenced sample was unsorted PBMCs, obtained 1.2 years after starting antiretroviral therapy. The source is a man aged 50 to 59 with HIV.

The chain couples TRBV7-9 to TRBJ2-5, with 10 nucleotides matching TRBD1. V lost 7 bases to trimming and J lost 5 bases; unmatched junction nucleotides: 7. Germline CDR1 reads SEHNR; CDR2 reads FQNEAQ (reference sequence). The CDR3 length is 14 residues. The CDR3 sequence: CASTVGQGMETQYF. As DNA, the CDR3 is TGTGCCAGCACCGTGGGACAGGGGATGGAGACCCAGTACTTC. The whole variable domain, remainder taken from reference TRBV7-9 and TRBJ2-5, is DTGVSQNPRHKITKRGQNVTFRCDPISEHNRLYWYRQTLGQGPEFLTYFQNEAQLEKSRLLSDRFSAERPKGSFSTLEIQRTEQGDSAMYLCASTVGQGMETQYFGPGTRLLVL.

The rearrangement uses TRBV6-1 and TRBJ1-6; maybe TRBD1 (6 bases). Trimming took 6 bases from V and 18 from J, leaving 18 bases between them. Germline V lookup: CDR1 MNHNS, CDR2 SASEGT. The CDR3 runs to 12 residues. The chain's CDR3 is CASRERTGPCHF. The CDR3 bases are TGTGCCAGCAGAGAGAGAACAGGGCCCTGCCACTTT.

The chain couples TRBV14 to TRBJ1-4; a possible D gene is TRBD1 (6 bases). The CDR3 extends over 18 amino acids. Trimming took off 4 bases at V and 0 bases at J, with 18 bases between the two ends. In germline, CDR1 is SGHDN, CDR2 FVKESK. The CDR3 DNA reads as TGTGCCAGCAGCCCACTCGGGGGCGCCTTGGCAACTAATGAAAAACTGTTTTTT. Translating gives CASSPLGGALATNEKLFF.

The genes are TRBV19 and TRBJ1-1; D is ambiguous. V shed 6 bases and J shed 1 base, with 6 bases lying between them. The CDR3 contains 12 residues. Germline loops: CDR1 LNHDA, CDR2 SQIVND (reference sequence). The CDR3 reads CASSLWNTEAFF. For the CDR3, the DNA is TGTGCCAGTAGCTTATGGAACACTGAAGCTTTCTTT.

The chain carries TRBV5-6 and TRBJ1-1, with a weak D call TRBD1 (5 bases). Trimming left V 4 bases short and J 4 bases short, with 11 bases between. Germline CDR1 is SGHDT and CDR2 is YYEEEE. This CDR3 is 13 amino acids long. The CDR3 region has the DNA TGTGCCAGCAGCCCGGTGGGGGGCACTGAAGCTTTCTTT. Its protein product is CASSPVGGTEAFF.

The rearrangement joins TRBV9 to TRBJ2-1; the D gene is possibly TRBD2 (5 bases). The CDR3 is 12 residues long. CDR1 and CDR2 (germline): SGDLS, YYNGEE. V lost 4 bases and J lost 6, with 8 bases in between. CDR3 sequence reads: CASSISGNEQFF. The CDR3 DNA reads TGTGCCAGCAGCATCAGCGGCAATGAGCAGTTCTTC.

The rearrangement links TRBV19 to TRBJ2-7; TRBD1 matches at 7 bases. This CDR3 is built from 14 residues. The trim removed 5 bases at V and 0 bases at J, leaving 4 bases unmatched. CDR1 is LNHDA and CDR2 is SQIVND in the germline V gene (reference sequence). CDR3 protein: CASSGRDSSYEQYF. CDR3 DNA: TGTGCCAGTAGTGGCCGGGACAGCTCCTACGAGCAGTACTTC. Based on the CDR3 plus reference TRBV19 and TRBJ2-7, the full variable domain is DGGITQSPKYLFRKEGQNVTLSCEQNLNHDAMYWYRQDPGQGLRLIYYSQIVNDFQKGDIAEGYSVSREKKESFPLTVTSAQKNPTAFYLCASSGRDSSYEQYFGPGTRLTVT.

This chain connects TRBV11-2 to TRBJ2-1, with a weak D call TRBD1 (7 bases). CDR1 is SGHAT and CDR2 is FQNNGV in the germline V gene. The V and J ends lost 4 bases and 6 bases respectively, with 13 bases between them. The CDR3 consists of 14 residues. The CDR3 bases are TGTGCCAGCAGCTCATCCCAGGGGGGCAATGAGCAGTTCTTC. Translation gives CASSSSQGGNEQFF.

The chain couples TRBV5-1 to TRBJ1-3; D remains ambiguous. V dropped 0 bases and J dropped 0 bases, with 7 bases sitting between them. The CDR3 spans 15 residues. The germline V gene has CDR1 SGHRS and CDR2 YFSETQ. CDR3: CASSLGSASGNTIYF. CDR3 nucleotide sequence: TGCGCCAGCAGCTTGGGGTCGGCCTCTGGAAACACCATATATTTT.

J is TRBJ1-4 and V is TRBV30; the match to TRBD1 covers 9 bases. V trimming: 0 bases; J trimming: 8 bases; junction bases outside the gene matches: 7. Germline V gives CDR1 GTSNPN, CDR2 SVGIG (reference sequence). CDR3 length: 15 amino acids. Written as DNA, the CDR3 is TGTGCCTGGAGTGTATCGGGACAGGGTGGGGAAAAACTGTTTTTT. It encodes CAWSVSGQGGEKLFF.

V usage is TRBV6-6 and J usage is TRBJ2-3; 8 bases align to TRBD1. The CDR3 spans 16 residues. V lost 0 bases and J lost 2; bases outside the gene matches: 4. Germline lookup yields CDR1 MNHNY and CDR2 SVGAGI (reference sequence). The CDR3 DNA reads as TGTGCCAGCAGTTACTCAACAGGGGGAAACACAGATACGCAGTATTTT. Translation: CASSYSTGGNTDTQYF.

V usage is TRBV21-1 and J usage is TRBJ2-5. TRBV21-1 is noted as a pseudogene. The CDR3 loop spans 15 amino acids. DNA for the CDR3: TGTGCCAGTCAAAACCCGCCGGTCCTATGGGTGGCCCAGTACTTC. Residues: CASQNPPVLWVAQYF.

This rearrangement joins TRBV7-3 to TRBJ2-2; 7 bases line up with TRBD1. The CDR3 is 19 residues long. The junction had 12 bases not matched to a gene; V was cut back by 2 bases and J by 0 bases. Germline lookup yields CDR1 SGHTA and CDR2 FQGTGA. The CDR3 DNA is TGTGCCAGCAGCTTACCCCGTGGGCGAACAGGGGCGAACACCGGGGAGCTGTTTTTT. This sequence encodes CASSLPRGRTGANTGELFF.

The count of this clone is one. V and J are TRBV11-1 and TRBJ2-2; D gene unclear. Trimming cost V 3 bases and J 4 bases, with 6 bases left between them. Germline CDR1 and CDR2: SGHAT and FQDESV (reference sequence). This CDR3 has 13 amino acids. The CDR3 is CASSLSTTGELFF. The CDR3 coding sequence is TGTGCCAGCAGCTTGAGTACCACCGGGGAGCTGTTTTTT.

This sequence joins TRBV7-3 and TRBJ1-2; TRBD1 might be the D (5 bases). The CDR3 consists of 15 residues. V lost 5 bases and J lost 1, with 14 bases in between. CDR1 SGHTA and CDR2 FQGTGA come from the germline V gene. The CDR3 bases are TGTGCCAGCAGCCAAGGGTCGGGGCATAACTATGGCTACACCTTC. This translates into CASSQGSGHNYGYTF.

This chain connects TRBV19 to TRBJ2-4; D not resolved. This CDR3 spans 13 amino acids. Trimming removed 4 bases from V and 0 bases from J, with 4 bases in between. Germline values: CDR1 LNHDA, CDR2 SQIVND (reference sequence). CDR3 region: CASSKLAKNIQYF. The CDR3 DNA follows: TGTGCCAGTAGTAAATTAGCCAAAAACATTCAGTACTTC.

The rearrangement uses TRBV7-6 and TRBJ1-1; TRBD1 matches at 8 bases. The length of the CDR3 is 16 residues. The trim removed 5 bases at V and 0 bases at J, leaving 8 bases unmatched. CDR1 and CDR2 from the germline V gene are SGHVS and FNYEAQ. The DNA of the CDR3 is TGTGCCAGCAGCCCACAGGGGGGATTGATGAACACTGAAGCTTTCTTT. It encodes CASSPQGGLMNTEAFF. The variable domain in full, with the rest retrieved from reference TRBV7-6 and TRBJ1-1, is GAGVSQSPRYKVTKRGQDVALRCDPISGHVSLYWYRQALGQGPEFLTYFNYEAQQDKSGLPNDRFSAERPEGSISTLTIQRTEQRDSAMYRCASSPQGGLMNTEAFFGQGTRLTVV.

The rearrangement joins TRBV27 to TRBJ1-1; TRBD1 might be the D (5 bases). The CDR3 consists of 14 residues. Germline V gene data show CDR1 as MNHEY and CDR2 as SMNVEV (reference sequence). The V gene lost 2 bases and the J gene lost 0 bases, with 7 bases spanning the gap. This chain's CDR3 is CASSLQGVNTEAFF. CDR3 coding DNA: TGTGCCAGCAGTTTACAGGGAGTGAACACTGAAGCTTTCTTT.

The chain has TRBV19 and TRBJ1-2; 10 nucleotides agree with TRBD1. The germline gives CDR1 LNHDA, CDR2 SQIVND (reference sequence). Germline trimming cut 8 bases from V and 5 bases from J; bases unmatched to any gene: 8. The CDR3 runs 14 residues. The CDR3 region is CASQLTGGIYGYTF. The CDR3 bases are TGTGCCAGTCAGCTGACAGGGGGCATTTATGGCTACACCTTC.

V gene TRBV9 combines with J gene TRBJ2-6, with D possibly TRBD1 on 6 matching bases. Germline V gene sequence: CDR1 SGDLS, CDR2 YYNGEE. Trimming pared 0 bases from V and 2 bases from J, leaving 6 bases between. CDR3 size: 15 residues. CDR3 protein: CASSVEGAGANVLTF. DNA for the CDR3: TGTGCCAGCAGCGTAGAGGGGGCTGGGGCCAACGTCCTGACTTTC.

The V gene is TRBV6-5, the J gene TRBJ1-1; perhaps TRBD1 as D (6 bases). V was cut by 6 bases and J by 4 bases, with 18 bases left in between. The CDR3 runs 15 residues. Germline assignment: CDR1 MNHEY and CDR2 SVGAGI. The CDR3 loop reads CASRNDPGHGTEAFF. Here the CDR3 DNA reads TGTGCCAGCAGGAATGACCCGGGACATGGCACTGAAGCTTTCTTT.